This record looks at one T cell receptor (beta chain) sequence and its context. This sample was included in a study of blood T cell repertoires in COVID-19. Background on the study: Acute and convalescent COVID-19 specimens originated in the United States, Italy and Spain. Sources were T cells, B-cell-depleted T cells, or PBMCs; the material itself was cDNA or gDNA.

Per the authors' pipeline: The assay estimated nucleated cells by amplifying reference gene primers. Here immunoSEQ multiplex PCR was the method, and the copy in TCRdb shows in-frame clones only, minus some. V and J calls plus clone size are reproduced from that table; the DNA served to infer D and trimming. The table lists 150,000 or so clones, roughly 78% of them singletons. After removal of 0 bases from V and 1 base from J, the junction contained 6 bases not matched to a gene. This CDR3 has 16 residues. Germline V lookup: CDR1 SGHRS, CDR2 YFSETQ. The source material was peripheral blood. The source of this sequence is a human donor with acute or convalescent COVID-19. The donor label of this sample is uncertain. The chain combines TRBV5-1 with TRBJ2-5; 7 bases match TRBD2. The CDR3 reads CASSLVQGEGQETQYF. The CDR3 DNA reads TGCGCCAGCAGCTTGGTACAAGGGGAGGGCCAAGAGACCCAGTACTTC.